One sample yielded the 5 T cell receptor beta chains listed below, sequenced in a study of control samples from healthy donors and cancer patients. The method was immunoSEQ multiplex PCR; TCRdb's version includes in-frame clones alone and lacks a portion of them. The data contain 150,000 or so clones, approximately 93% of them singletons. Sequencing was carried out using blood. These receptors all come from a young man in good health.

The chain links TRBV6-5 to TRBJ2-3; the D gene could be TRBD1 or TRBD2 (5 bases each). Germline V lookup: CDR1 MNHEY, CDR2 SVGAGI. The CDR3 extends over 13 amino acids. Trimming stripped 11 bases from V and 5 bases from J, with 17 bases between. CDR3 in amino acids: CAGGWGRGDTQYF. CDR3 DNA: TGTGCCGGGGGTTGGGGACGGGGAGATACGCAGTATTTT.

This chain joins TRBV3-1 (or the pseudogene TRBV3-2) and TRBJ1-1; possible D gene TRBD1, 6 bases. The CDR3 extends over 15 amino acids. V was pared by 0 bases and J by 5 bases, with 13 bases between. In germline, CDR1 is LGHDT, CDR2 YNNKEL (reference sequence). The CDR3 reads CASSQESQGRTEAFF. For the CDR3, the DNA is TGTGCCAGCAGCCAAGAAAGCCAGGGGAGAACTGAAGCTTTCTTT.

The chain is built from TRBV11-2 and TRBJ1-4; 10 bases fit TRBD1. The trim removed 0 bases at V and 7 bases at J, leaving 2 bases unmatched. Germline V CDR1 and CDR2: SGHAT, FQNNGV. CDR3 length: 15 residues. The CDR3 nucleotides read TGTGCCAGCAGCTTAGAGGACAGGGGGACTGAAAAACTGTTTTTT. Residues: CASSLEDRGTEKLFF.

The rearrangement uses TRBV3-1 (or the pseudogene TRBV3-2) and TRBJ2-2; possibly TRBD2 for D (5 bases). The germline V gene has CDR1 LGHDT and CDR2 YNNKEL (reference sequence). This CDR3 has 17 amino acids. Between the trimmed V and J ends, which lost 0 bases and 5 bases, there was a span of 16 bases. The CDR3 loop is CASSQDTASRGTGELFF. The CDR3, as DNA: TGTGCCAGCAGCCAAGATACGGCATCCAGAGGGACCGGGGAGCTGTTTTTT.

The J gene is TRBJ1-4, the V gene TRBV6-5; no definite D call. The CDR3 extends over 12 amino acids. CDR1 is MNHEY, CDR2 SVGAGI, per germline. V was pared by 8 bases and J by 8 bases, with 12 bases between. The CDR3 loop is CASGMREEKLFF. The CDR3 DNA is TGTGCCAGCGGGATGAGGGAGGAAAAACTGTTTTTT.